A selection of T cell receptor beta chains follows, all from one sample in a study of blood T cell repertoires in COVID-19. The assay was immunoSEQ multiplex PCR, and TCRdb's table has in-frame clones only and misses some. The sample holds about 130,000 clones, over 75% seen once. Specimen: peripheral blood. These receptors came from a woman older than 75 with acute or convalescent COVID-19. The CDR3 runs from the conserved cysteine through the conserved F or W. Fields, in order: clone size, V gene, D gene, J gene, CDR3 protein, CDR3 DNA. D genes are given only for firm matches. Size is stated for part of the rows, as once, few or many counts, or as a class when the clone is expanded.

clone_size: .; v_call: TRBV9; d_call: .; j_call: TRBJ2-6; cdr3_aa: CASMGPGANVLTF; cdr3_nt: TGTGCCAGCATGGGGCCTGGGGCCAACGTCCTGACTTTC
clone_size: .; v_call: TRBV6-5; d_call: TRBD1; j_call: TRBJ1-1; cdr3_aa: CASSYPGTGLAFF; cdr3_nt: TGTGCCAGCAGTTACCCTGGGACAGGGCTGGCTTTCTTT
clone_size: .; v_call: TRBV7-9; d_call: .; j_call: TRBJ1-2; cdr3_aa: CASSWEDLLDGYTF; cdr3_nt: TGTGCCAGCAGCTGGGAGGACCTCCTGGATGGCTACACCTTC
clone_size: .; v_call: TRBV5-5; d_call: .; j_call: TRBJ1-2; cdr3_aa: CASSARGVYGYTF; cdr3_nt: TGTGCCAGCAGCGCCAGAGGAGTCTATGGCTACACCTTC
clone_size: .; v_call: TRBV19; d_call: .; j_call: TRBJ1-2; cdr3_aa: CASSITVNYGYTF; cdr3_nt: TGTGCCAGTAGTATAACGGTGAACTATGGCTACACCTTC
clone_size: .; v_call: TRBV13; d_call: TRBD1; j_call: TRBJ1-1; cdr3_aa: CASSFGDRDTEAFF; cdr3_nt: TGTGCCAGCAGCTTTGGGGACAGGGACACTGAAGCTTTCTTT
clone_size: once; v_call: TRBV5-1; d_call: .; j_call: TRBJ1-2; cdr3_aa: CASSSAGGANYGYTF; cdr3_nt: TGCGCCAGCAGCTCAGCTGGAGGCGCTAACTATGGCTACACCTTC
clone_size: .; v_call: TRBV6-2/TRBV6-3; d_call: TRBD1; j_call: TRBJ1-2; cdr3_aa: CASSAGQGGGYTF; cdr3_nt: TGTGCCAGCAGTGCGGGACAGGGTGGTGGCTACACCTTC
clone_size: few; v_call: TRBV7-2; d_call: .; j_call: TRBJ2-7; cdr3_aa: CASSLGSWGLEQYF; cdr3_nt: TGTGCCAGCAGCTTAGGCAGTTGGGGGCTCGAGCAGTACTTC
clone_size: .; v_call: TRBV27; d_call: TRBD1; j_call: TRBJ1-1; cdr3_aa: CASSSLRTGHEPTEAFF; cdr3_nt: TGTGCCAGCAGTTCACTTCGGACAGGACATGAACCGACTGAAGCTTTCTTT